This entry is about one T cell receptor beta chain. Time point in this sample: after neoadjuvant nivolumab, at surgical resection. Stage II-IVA oral cavity squamous cell carcinoma was new and untreated by systemic or radiation therapy. V was cut by 4 bases and J by 8 bases, with 11 bases left in between. This CDR3 has 12 amino acids. Per germline, CDR1 MDHEN and CDR2 SYDVKM. The data belong to a study of neoadjuvant anti-PD-1 for oral cavity cancer. Across the whole study: Patients mostly received three to four biweekly nivolumab doses at 3 mg/kg before surgery. Non-progressing patients received a fourth nivolumab dose near day 43, then surgery on days 50-56.

Most tumor samples had around 4.5 ug input DNA in two replicates. Assay: immunoSEQ multiplex PCR; the TCRdb copy retains only in-frame clones and omits some. Of about 15,000 clones listed, roughly two fifths are singletons. V and J are TRBV28 and TRBJ1-2; D gene ambiguous. The receptor was derived from a person aged 40 to 85 with oral cavity squamous cell carcinoma. Source: tumor tissue, taken after nivolumab (anti-PD-1) treatment. CDR3 region: CASSSGPPGYTF. CDR3 bases: TGTGCCAGCAGTTCAGGCCCTCCCGGCTACACCTTC.